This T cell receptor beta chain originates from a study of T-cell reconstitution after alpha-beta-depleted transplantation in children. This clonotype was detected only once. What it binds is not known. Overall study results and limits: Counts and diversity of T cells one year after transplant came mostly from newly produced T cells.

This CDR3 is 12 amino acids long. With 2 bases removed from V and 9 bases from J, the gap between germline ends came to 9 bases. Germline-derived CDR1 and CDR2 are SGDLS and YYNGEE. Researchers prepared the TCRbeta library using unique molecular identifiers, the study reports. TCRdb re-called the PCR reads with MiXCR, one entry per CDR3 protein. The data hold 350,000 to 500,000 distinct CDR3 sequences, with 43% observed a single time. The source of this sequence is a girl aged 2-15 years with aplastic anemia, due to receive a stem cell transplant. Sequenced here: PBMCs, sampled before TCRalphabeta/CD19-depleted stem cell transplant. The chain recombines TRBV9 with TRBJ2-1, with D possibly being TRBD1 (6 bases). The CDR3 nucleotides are TGTGCCAGCAGCGTCAGGGGTGTTGAGCAGTTCTTC. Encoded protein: CASSVRGVEQFF.